Sequencing of this T cell receptor beta chain was carried out in a study of spatial heterogeneity in lung cancer. Across the whole study: The count of detected beta-chain sequences consistently exceeded that of alpha-chain sequences. There were, on average, more than ten raw-read appearances for each unique TCR and UMI combination.

This clonotype came up a few times. Being off target in a library aimed at alpha chains, this beta chain has a size of little meaning. CDR1 is MNHEY, CDR2 SVGEGT, per germline. V was cut by 6 bases and J by 4 bases, with 10 bases left in between. CDR3 length: 13 amino acids. Unique molecular identifiers, one per molecule, were present on every TCR cDNA molecule. TCRdb itself ran the 5' RACE reads through MiXCR, one entry per CDR3 protein. The sample has 4,400 or so distinct CDR3 sequences, about 55% seen once; the top ten hold roughly four fifths. The time point is: sample taken at primary tumor resection. From tumor, nontumor lung or frozen PBMC, whole RNA was taken unsorted for sequencing. Patients with untreated early-stage non-small cell lung cancer, numbering around 71, were the donors.

This sequence joins TRBV6-2 or TRBV6-3 and TRBJ2-1; the D gene is possibly TRBD1 (6 bases). Specimen: PBMCs, collected at surgery. This receptor was obtained from a female donor with early-stage non-small cell lung cancer. This CDR3 is CASRGTPYNEQFF. CDR3 coding DNA: TGTGCCAGCAGAGGGACACCTTACAATGAGCAGTTCTTC.